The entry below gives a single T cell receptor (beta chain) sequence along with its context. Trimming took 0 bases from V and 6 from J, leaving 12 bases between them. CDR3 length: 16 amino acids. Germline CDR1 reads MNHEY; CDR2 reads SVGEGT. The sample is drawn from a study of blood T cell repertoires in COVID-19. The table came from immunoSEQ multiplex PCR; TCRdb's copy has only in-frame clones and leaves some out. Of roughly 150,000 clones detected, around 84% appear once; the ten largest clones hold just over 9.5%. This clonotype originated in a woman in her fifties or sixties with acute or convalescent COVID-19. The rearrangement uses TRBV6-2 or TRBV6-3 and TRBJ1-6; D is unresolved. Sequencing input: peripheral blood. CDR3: CASSYSAAPGNSPLHF. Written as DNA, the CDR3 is TGTGCCAGCAGTTACTCGGCGGCCCCGGGTAATTCACCCCTCCACTTT.